This T cell receptor beta chain was identified in a study of cytomegalovirus exposure and HLA in healthy donors. There are 13 residues in the CDR3. Germline loops: CDR1 LNHNV, CDR2 YYDKDF (reference sequence). Trimming took 1 base from V and 7 from J, leaving 10 bases between them. Worth noting for this clone: The target antigen is unknown.

Measured with immunoSEQ multiplex PCR; TCRdb has only the in-frame clones, and not every one. The table lists 300,000 to 450,000 clones, roughly 88% of them singletons. Points from the study as a whole: The classifier, whose performance was assessed in both the original and validation cohorts, reportedly diagnosed cytomegalovirus status with high specificity and sensitivity. First-cohort TCR clusters were later found to tend to co-occur in the roughly 120 validation repertoires. There were under 200 TCR beta chains listed as cytomegalovirus-associated.

The source of this sequence is a young woman in good health and CMV-seronegative. Sequences were obtained from PBMCs. V usage is TRBV15 and J usage is TRBJ1-2; possible D gene TRBD1, 6 bases. CDR3 region: CATSRVDSFGYTF. DNA of the CDR3: TGTGCCACCAGCAGAGTGGACAGCTTTGGCTACACCTTC.